The sample holds one count of the clone carrying this T cell receptor beta chain. Its cognate antigen is unknown. This entry is derived from a study of shared clonotypes between healthy human individuals. In the study overall: Donor ages ranged 18 to 49 years: a couple of women, a few men. Points from the study as a whole: Relative to clonotypes present in all four donors, those not shared had lower generation probabilities.

Unmatched junction bases numbered 5, after V lost 4 bases and J lost 3 bases. Germline values: CDR1 SGHNT, CDR2 YYREEE (reference sequence). CDR3 length: 14 amino acids. Positive CCR7 selection of CD45RO-negative cells yielded the naive CD8 cells, and terminally differentiated effector memory CD45RA+ cells were excluded. Donors were Caucasian adults residing in Nashville, Tennessee, USA. In the original processing: ImmunoSEQ output lacked quality scores and full-length reads, limiting matched filtering. Profiled with immunoSEQ multiplex PCR; TCRdb holds only in-frame clones, not every one. For V, J and clone size, that table is used; D and trimming come from the DNA. The data show roughly 590,000 clones, just under 97% seen once.

This sequence was found in a woman aged 25-40 years in good health. The gene calls are TRBV5-4 and TRBJ2-3, with 7 bases aligning to TRBD2. The specimen was naive CD8+ T cells sorted from blood. CDR3 protein: CASSGRAGTDTQYF. CDR3 bases: TGTGCCAGCAGCGGGAGGGCCGGGACAGATACGCAGTATTTT.